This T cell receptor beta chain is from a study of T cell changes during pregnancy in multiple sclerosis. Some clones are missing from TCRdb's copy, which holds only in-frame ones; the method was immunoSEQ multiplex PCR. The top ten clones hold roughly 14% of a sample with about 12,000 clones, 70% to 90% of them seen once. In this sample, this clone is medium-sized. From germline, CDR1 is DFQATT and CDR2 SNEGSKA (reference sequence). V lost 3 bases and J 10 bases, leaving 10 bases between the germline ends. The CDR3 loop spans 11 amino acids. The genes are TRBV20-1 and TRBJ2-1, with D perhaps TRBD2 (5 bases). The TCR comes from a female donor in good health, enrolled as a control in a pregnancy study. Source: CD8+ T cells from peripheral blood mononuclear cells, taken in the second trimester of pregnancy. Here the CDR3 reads CSARPEREQFF. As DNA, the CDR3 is TGCAGTGCTAGGCCAGAGCGGGAGCAGTTCTTC.